These T cell receptor beta chains were read from a single sample in a study of cytomegalovirus exposure and HLA in healthy donors. Sequenced by immunoSEQ multiplex PCR; TCRdb stores in-frame clones only, minus some. This sample's table has more than 70,000 clones. The sequenced material came from PBMCs. The receptors were gathered from a woman aged 55 to 70 in good health and CMV-seronegative. CDR3s include the opening cysteine and the closing phenylalanine or tryptophan. Each record gives: V gene, D gene, J gene, CDR3 DNA, CDR3 protein. The D gene is left open where the match is weak.

TRBV29-1	TRBD2	TRBJ2-7	TGCAGCGTTGGTTCCGGGACTAGCGGGAACGAGCAGTACTTC	CSVGSGTSGNEQYF
TRBV5-5	.	TRBJ2-1	TGTGCCAGCAGCTCCAGGGGCAGGGTGGACAATGAGCAGTTCTTC	CASSSRGRVDNEQFF
TRBV6-1	.	TRBJ1-1	TGTGCCAGCAGTGATCTGTACACTGAAGCTTTCTTT	CASSDLYTEAFF
TRBV6-5	TRBD2	TRBJ2-5	TGTGCCAGCAGTTACTCGGGACTAGCTAGTGGGGAGCAGTACTTC	CASSYSGLASGEQYF
TRBV4-3	.	TRBJ2-3	TGCGCCAGCAGCCAAGACTCGCGGGCCTGGGATACGCAGTATTTT	CASSQDSRAWDTQYF
TRBV7-9	.	TRBJ1-1	TGTGCCAGCAGCTTAGAGGGGGGGAGCACTGAAGCTTTCTTT	CASSLEGGSTEAFF
TRBV6-1	.	TRBJ2-2	TGTGCCAGCAGTGAACAGGGTGGGGAACCTACCGGGGAGCTGTTTTTT	CASSEQGGEPTGELFF
TRBV15	.	TRBJ2-7	TGTGCCACCAGCAGAGCGGGGGTAGTCTACGAGCAGTACTTC	CATSRAGVVYEQYF
TRBV28	.	TRBJ2-7	TGTGCCAGCAGTTTTCCAAGGGGCCGCTCCTACGAGCAGTACTTC	CASSFPRGRSYEQYF
TRBV2	.	TRBJ1-4	TGTGCCAGCAACCCTCAGGGGTTGGAAGAAAAACTGTTTTTT	CASNPQGLEEKLFF
TRBV27	TRBD1	TRBJ1-2	TGTGCCAGCAGTTTAAAGGGGGCTAAGTTCAACTATGGCTACACCTTC	CASSLKGAKFNYGYTF
TRBV6-1	.	TRBJ1-2	TGTGCCAGCAGCGGGGGGGCTGGGGACGGCTACACCTTC	CASSGGAGDGYTF
TRBV5-1	TRBD1	TRBJ2-5	TGCGCCAGCAAGTTGACAGGGTCCGAGGGGACCCAGTACTTC	CASKLTGSEGTQYF
TRBV4-1	.	TRBJ1-2	TGCGCCAGCAGCCGAGATTATGGCGGGGACGGCTACACCTTC	CASSRDYGGDGYTF
TRBV2	TRBD1	TRBJ1-1	TGTGCCAGCAACGGAGGGGGCCGGAACACTGAAGCTTTCTTT	CASNGGGRNTEAFF
TRBV5-1	.	TRBJ2-1	TGCGCCAGCAGCCCTCTGCGCGGGGACTTCAATGAGCAGTTCTTC	CASSPLRGDFNEQFF
TRBV5-1	TRBD2	TRBJ2-1	TGCGCCAGCAGCGAGGGACTAGCGGGAGCTCACAATGAGCAGTTCTTC	CASSEGLAGAHNEQFF
TRBV7-9	.	TRBJ2-1	TGTGCCAGCAGCTTAGCGGTTGGGCGCAGATTTAATGAGCAGTTCTTC	CASSLAVGRRFNEQFF
TRBV7-7	TRBD1	TRBJ2-7	TGTGCTAGCAGGCAGGGGGCTAGGTACGAGCAGTACTTC	CASRQGARYEQYF
TRBV29-1	TRBD2	TRBJ2-1	TGCAGCGTTGACATAGCGGGAGCGTACAATGAGCAGTTCTTC	CSVDIAGAYNEQFF
TRBV19	.	TRBJ1-2	TGTGCCAGTAGTATCAGTTCAGGGAACTATGGCTACACCTTC	CASSISSGNYGYTF
TRBV10-1	TRBD2	TRBJ2-1	TGCGCCAGCAGTGCGGCTAGCGGGAGTGGATACAATGAGCAGTTCTTC	CASSAASGSGYNEQFF
TRBV25-1	.	TRBJ2-3	TGTGCCAGCAGTGAAACATCGGGTCCCACAGATACGCAGTATTTT	CASSETSGPTDTQYF
TRBV7-6	.	TRBJ2-5	TGTGCCAGCAGCTTATTACTACAAGAGACCCAGTACTTC	CASSLLLQETQYF
TRBV7-9	.	TRBJ2-3	TGTGCCAGCTCGAGCTCGATTCCCACAGATACGCAGTATTTT	CASSSSIPTDTQYF
TRBV19	.	TRBJ2-5	TGTGCCACCGCCCGCCTCGGGGTGTTGGAGACCCAGTACTTC	CATARLGVLETQYF
TRBV5-5	TRBD2	TRBJ2-3	TGTGCCAGCAGATTAGGAGCGGGAGGGCCTGCAGATACGCAGTATTTT	CASRLGAGGPADTQYF
TRBV21-1	.	TRBJ1-4	TGTGCCAGCAGCCCTCCCGGGACTCCTCTAGGATATGAAAAACTGTTTTTT	CASSPPGTPLGYEKLFF
TRBV2	.	TRBJ1-3	TGTGCCAGCAGTGAACAGGGGTCCGGAAACACCATATATTTT	CASSEQGSGNTIYF
TRBV29-1	.	TRBJ2-2	TGCAGCGCCAGGACAGCGAACACCGGGGAGCTGTTTTTT	CSARTANTGELFF
TRBV7-2	TRBD2	TRBJ2-1	TGTGCCAGCAGCTCACAGGGACTAGCGGGATGGGAGTACAATGAGCAGTTCTTC	CASSSQGLAGWEYNEQFF
TRBV6-5	.	TRBJ2-3	TGTGCCAGCAGTTCCGGACTAGGGGGGGTAGGGGCGCAGTATTTT	CASSSGLGGVGAQYF
TRBV7-9	TRBD2	TRBJ2-7	TGTGCCAGCACCCCACCTAGAGGGCTAGCGGGGCTGGAGCAGTACTTC	CASTPPRGLAGLEQYF
TRBV28	.	TRBJ2-3	TGTGCCAGCAGACCTTACCTCGACGGAGACGATAGGGATACGCAGTATTTT	CASRPYLDGDDRDTQYF
TRBV2	.	TRBJ1-2	TGTGCCAGCAGTGAAAACGGCTATGGCTACACCTTC	CASSENGYGYTF
TRBV6-5	TRBD2	TRBJ2-1	TGTGCCAGCAGTTACCGCGGGAGCTCCTACAATGAGCAGTTCTTC	CASSYRGSSYNEQFF